The subject of this entry is one TCR beta chain. Two negative PCRs, clearance, or symptom resolution characterized the recovered Cohort 3 donors. The data originate from a study of blood T cell repertoires in COVID-19. Looking at the study overall: Samples taken during acute and convalescent COVID-19 were collected in the United States, Italy and Spain. Sources were T cells, B-cell-depleted T cells, or PBMCs; the material itself was cDNA or gDNA.

Trimming took 4 bases from V and 0 from J; bases not matched to a gene: 6. CDR3 length: 17 amino acids. Germline loops: CDR1 LNHDA, CDR2 SQIVND (reference sequence). Original handling: How many nucleated cells were present was estimated from reference gene primer amplification. TCRdb's copy holds only in-frame clones and misses some; the assay was immunoSEQ multiplex PCR. That table is the source of V, J and clone size, and D and trimming were worked out from the DNA. The table lists 310,000 or so clones, around 85% of them singletons. The sequence derives from a woman aged 40-49 years who had recovered from COVID-19. The chain recombines TRBV19 with TRBJ2-4; 10 bases map to TRBD1. Sequencing input: PBMCs or T cells enriched from blood (not recorded which). The CDR3 nucleotides read TGTGCCAGTAGTAGACAGGGGGCCCTGATAGCCAAAAACATTCAGTACTTC. Residues: CASSRQGALIAKNIQYF.